The next 9 T cell receptor beta chains were all read from a single sample in a study of T cell repertoires in cytomegalovirus infection. Each CDR3 protein is one row after TCRdb ran MiXCR on the reads. The table includes under 800,000 distinct CDR3 sequences, about 24% detected once. The material sequenced was CD8+ T cells from PBMCs. The receptors were sampled from a human donor in good health (CMV status not recorded). Some clones in this sample may be carry-over from other donors' samples.

V is TRBV11-3 and J is TRBJ2-3; 8 bases match TRBD1. V shed 5 bases and J 2 bases; nucleotides not matched to a gene: 6. Germline CDR1 SGHNT, CDR2 YENEEA. The CDR3 sequence is 15 residues long. The CDR3 sequence is CASSKGQALTDTQYF. In nucleotides, the CDR3 is TGTGCCAGCAGCAAGGGACAGGCTCTCACAGATACGCAGTATTTT.

This clonotype was counted many times. The chain employs TRBV28 and TRBJ2-2; no definite D call. Germline V gives CDR1 MDHEN, CDR2 SYDVKM. This CDR3 has 14 residues. The V gene lost 6 bases and the J gene lost 6 bases, with 14 bases spanning the gap. The CDR3 spells CASRLTPGPGELFF. In DNA form, the CDR3 reads TGTGCCAGCAGATTAACTCCGGGTCCCGGGGAGCTGTTTTTT.

There are many counts of this clonotype. The rearrangement uses TRBV12-5 and TRBJ2-1; 7 bases are a match to TRBD1. CDR1 LGHNT and CDR2 FRNRAP come from the germline V gene. Trimming at V came to 7 bases and at J to 0 bases, leaving 9 bases not matched to a gene. The CDR3 is made up of 16 amino acids. CDR3 in DNA: TGTGCTAGTGATGATCCCCGGGACAGCTCCTACAATGAGCAGTTCTTC. This translates into CASDDPRDSSYNEQFF. Full variable domain (outside the CDR3, taken from reference TRBV12-5 and TRBJ2-1): DARVTQTPRHKVTEMGQEVTMRCQPILGHNTVFWYRQTMMQGLELLAYFRNRAPLDDSGMPKDRFSAEMPDATLATLKIQPSEPRDSAVYFCASDDPRDSSYNEQFFGPGTRLTVL.

This rearrangement joins TRBV6-5 to TRBJ2-1, with D uncertain. Germline loops: CDR1 MNHEY, CDR2 SVGAGI. The CDR3 has 14 amino acids. Trimming left V 6 bases short and J 3 bases short, with 12 bases between. CDR3 sequence (DNA): TGTGCCAGCAGGCGCTACGACGACTACAATGAGCAGTTCTTC. Encoded protein: CASRRYDDYNEQFF.

The chain couples TRBV6-5 to TRBJ1-5; D is undetermined. The CDR3 runs to 14 residues. The germline V gene has CDR1 MNHEY and CDR2 SVGAGI. Trimming pared 6 bases from V and 5 bases from J, leaving 14 bases between. The CDR3 here is CASSSTSPDQPQHF. The CDR3 coding sequence is TGTGCCAGCAGCTCTACCTCCCCAGATCAGCCCCAGCATTTT.

The chain carries TRBV7-3 and TRBJ2-5, with 7 bases fitting TRBD2. The germline V gene has CDR1 SGHTA and CDR2 FQGTGA. Trimming took 4 bases from V and 0 from J; bases not matched to a gene: 8. The CDR3 consists of 16 residues. The CDR3 region has the DNA TGTGCCAGCAGCTCCGGATGGCGGGGGAACCAAGAGACCCAGTACTTC. The encoded protein is CASSSGWRGNQETQYF.

This chain connects TRBV7-9 to TRBJ2-3, with TRBD2 matching 7 bases. This CDR3 region has 13 residues. Germline V gene data show CDR1 as SEHNR and CDR2 as FQNEAQ (reference sequence). Trimming took 6 bases from V and 6 from J; bases not matched to a gene: 6. The CDR3 is CASSRLAEDTQYF. The CDR3, as DNA: TGTGCCAGCAGTCGACTAGCTGAGGATACGCAGTATTTT. Full variable domain (outside the CDR3, taken from reference TRBV7-9 and TRBJ2-3): DTGVSQNPRHKITKRGQNVTFRCDPISEHNRLYWYRQTLGQGPEFLTYFQNEAQLEKSRLLSDRFSAERPKGSFSTLEIQRTEQGDSAMYLCASSRLAEDTQYFGPGTRLTVL.

The CDR3 sequence is CASRHLAEVLYNEQFF. CDR3 bases: TGTGCCAGCAGACACTTAGCGGAGGTCCTCTACAATGAGCAGTTCTTC. V and J are TRBV6-2 or TRBV6-3 and TRBJ2-1; a weak D match, TRBD2 (6 bases). The CDR3 sequence is 16 residues long. Looked up from germline, CDR1 is MNHEY and CDR2 is SVGEGT. V lost 6 bases to trimming and J lost 3 bases, with 18 bases between them.

V gene TRBV12-3 or TRBV12-4 combines with J gene TRBJ2-3; D call uncertain. This CDR3 is built from 14 residues. The germline V and J ends were trimmed by 2 bases and 2 bases, with 8 bases remaining between them. The CDR3 DNA sequence: TGTGCCAGCAGTTTATGGCAGGACACAGATACGCAGTATTTT. Its protein is CASSLWQDTDTQYF.